The clone carrying this T cell receptor (beta chain) was seen a single time. This sample stems from a study of cytomegalovirus exposure and HLA in healthy donors. Between the trimmed V and J ends, which lost 0 bases and 8 bases, there was a span of 10 bases. The germline V gene has CDR1 LNHNV and CDR2 YYDKDF (reference sequence). The CDR3 runs 14 residues. With 60 Vbeta and 13 Jbeta primers, the PCR was carried out. Some clones are missing from TCRdb's copy, which holds only in-frame ones; the method was immunoSEQ multiplex PCR. The repertoire holds approximately 190,000 clones, about nine tenths seen once, with about 1.1% in the top ten.

V usage is TRBV15 and J usage is TRBJ1-4, with D unresolved. The sequence was obtained from a boy aged 2 to 9 in good health and CMV-seronegative. The source material was PBMCs. The CDR3 nucleotides read TGTGCCACCAGCAGAGATTCGACACGGGAAAAACTGTTTTTT. This codes for CATSRDSTREKLFF. Supplemented by reference TRBV15 and TRBJ1-4, the full variable domain reads DAMVIQNPRYQVTQFGKPVTLSCSQTLNHNVMYWYQQKSSQAPKLLFHYYDKDFNNEADTPDNFQSRRPNTSFCFLDIRSPGLGDTAMYLCATSRDSTREKLFFGSGTQLSVL.